Given below is one TCR beta chain in context. Its target is unknown. The data originate from a study of OX40 agonist ivuxolimab in advanced cancers. Study-wide findings and caveats: Dose levels from 0.1 to 3.0 mg/kg saw CD4+ and CD8+ blood T cells expand clonally by week 6. The study found among the lowest clonal expansion in partial responders at 0.1-3.0 mg/kg.

CDR1 SGHVS and CDR2 FQNEAQ come from the germline V gene. V lost 5 bases to trimming and J lost 2 bases, with 16 bases between them. CDR3 size: 17 residues. Patients who had autoimmune disease history or got systemic immunosuppression were left out. TCRdb's table, derived via immunoSEQ multiplex PCR, lists solely in-frame clones and lacks some. The sample yields 35,000 to 45,000 clones, about 80% seen once. The receptor's source is an adult with an advanced solid tumor such as melanoma, head and neck, liver or kidney cancer. J is TRBJ2-6 and V is TRBV7-8; D remains ambiguous. This material consisted of CD4+ or CD8+ T cells sorted from blood, taken in a trial of the OX40 agonist ivuxolimab. CDR3 in DNA: TGTGCCAGCAGCCGTTTGAGCCAAGGGACTGGGGCCAACGTCCTGACTTTC. Its translation: CASSRLSQGTGANVLTF.